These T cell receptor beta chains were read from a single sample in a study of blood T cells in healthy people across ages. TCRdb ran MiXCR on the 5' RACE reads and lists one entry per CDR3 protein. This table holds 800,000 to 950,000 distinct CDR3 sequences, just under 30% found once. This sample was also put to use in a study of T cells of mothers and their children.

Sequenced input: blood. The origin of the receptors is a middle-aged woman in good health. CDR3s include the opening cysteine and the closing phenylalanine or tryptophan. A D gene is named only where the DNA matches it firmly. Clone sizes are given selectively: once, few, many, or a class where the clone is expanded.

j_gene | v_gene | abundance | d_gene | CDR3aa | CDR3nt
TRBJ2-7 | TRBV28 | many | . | CASSFPAGQISYEQYF | TGTGCCAGCAGTTTTCCCGCGGGGCAAATCTCCTACGAGCAGTACTTC
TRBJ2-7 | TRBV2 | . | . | CTSSPSSYEQYF | TGTACCAGCAGCCCGAGCTCCTACGAGCAGTACTTC
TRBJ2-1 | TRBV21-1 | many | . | CASSNPDRGLYNEQFF | TGTGCCAGCAGCAACCCCGACAGGGGCCTGTACAATGAGCAGTTCTTC
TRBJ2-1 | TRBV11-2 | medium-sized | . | CASSGNSNEQFF | TGTGCCAGCTCTGGGAACAGCAATGAGCAGTTCTTC
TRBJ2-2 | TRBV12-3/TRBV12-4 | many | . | CASRRRRTMNTGELFF | TGTGCCAGCAGGCGACGACGGACTATGAACACCGGGGAGCTGTTTTTT
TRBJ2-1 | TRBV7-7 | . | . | CASSLGWANEQFF | TGTGCTAGCAGCTTAGGGTGGGCAAATGAGCAGTTCTTC
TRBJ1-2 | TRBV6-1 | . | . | CASSEANLADYGYTF | TGTGCCAGCAGTGAAGCTAACTTGGCGGACTATGGCTACACCTTC
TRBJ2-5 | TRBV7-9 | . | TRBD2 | CASSYPTGRGGETQYF | TGTGCCAGCAGCTACCCGACAGGCCGCGGGGGGGAGACCCAGTACTTC
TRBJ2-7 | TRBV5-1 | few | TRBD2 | CASSWGAGSHYEQYF | TGCGCCAGCAGCTGGGGAGCGGGGAGTCACTACGAGCAGTACTTC
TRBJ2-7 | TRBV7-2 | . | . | CAGSSIWGHEQYF | TGTGCCGGCAGCTCAATTTGGGGTCATGAGCAGTACTTC
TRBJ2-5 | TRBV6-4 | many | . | CASIQGGRGQETQYF | TGTGCCAGCATTCAGGGGGGCAGGGGGCAAGAGACCCAGTACTTC
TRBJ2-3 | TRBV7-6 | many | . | CASSPGTPADTQYF | TGTGCCAGCAGCCCAGGGACTCCCGCAGATACGCAGTATTTT
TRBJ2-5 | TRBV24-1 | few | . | CATSDWLGAQETQYF | TGTGCCACCAGTGATTGGCTCGGGGCCCAAGAGACTCAGTACTTC
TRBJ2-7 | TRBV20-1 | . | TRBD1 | CNARQGKASYEQYF | TGCAATGCCAGACAGGGAAAGGCCTCCTACGAGCAGTACTTC
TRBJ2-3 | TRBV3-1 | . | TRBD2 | CASSFGLADAQYF | TGTGCCAGCAGCTTTGGACTAGCAGATGCGCAGTATTTT
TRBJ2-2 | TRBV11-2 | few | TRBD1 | CASSQTGYRMGELFF | TGTGCCAGCAGCCAGACAGGGTATAGGATGGGGGAGCTGTTTTTT
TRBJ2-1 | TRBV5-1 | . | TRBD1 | CASSTQQGDPSYNEQFF | TGCGCCAGCAGCACTCAACAGGGGGACCCTTCCTACAATGAGCAGTTCTTC
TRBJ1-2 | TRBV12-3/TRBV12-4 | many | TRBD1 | CASSPQGVWNGYTF | TGTGCCAGCAGTCCACAGGGGGTCTGGAATGGCTACACCTTC
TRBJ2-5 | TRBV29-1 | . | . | CSVSPRQETQYF | TGCAGCGTTTCACCCCGACAAGAGACCCAGTACTTC